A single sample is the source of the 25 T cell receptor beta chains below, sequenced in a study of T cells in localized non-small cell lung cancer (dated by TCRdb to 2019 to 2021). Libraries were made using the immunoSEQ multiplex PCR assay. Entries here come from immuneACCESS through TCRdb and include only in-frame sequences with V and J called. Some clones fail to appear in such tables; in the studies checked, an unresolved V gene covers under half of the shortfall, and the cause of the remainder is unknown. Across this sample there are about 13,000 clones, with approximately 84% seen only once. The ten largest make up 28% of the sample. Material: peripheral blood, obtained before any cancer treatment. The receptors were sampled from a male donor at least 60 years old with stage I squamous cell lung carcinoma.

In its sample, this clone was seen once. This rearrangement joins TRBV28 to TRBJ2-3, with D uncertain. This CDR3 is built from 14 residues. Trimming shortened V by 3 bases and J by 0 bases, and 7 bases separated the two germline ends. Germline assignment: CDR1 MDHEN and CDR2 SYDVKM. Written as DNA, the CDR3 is TGTGCCAGCAGTTTGGCAGCTAGCACAGATACGCAGTATTTT. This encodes CASSLAASTDTQYF.

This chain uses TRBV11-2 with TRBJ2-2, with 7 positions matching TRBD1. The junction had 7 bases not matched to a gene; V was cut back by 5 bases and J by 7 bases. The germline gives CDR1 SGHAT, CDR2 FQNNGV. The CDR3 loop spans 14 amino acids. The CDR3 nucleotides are TGTGCCAGCAGCCGGGACAGTTACGGCGGGGAGCTGTTTTTT. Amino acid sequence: CASSRDSYGGELFF.

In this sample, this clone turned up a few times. Here the CDR3 DNA reads TGTGCCAGCAGCTGGACCCTCACAGATACGCAGTATTTT. Encoded protein: CASSWTLTDTQYF. V gene TRBV5-6 combines with J gene TRBJ2-3; D not certain. The CDR3 runs to 13 residues. The germline V gene encodes CDR1 SGHDT and CDR2 YYEEEE. V gave up 3 bases and J gave up 2 bases, with 7 bases separating them.

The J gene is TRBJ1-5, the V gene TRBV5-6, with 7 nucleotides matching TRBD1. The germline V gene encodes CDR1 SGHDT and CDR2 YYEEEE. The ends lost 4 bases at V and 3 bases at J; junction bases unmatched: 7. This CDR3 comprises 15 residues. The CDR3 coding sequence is TGTGCCAGCAGCAGCAGGGACAGACTCAATCAGCCCCAGCATTTT. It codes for CASSSRDRLNQPQHF.

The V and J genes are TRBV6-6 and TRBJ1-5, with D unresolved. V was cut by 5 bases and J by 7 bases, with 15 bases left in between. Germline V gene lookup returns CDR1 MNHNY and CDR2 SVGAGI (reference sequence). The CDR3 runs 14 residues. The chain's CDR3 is CASSPYLQVQPQHF. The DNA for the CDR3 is TGTGCCAGCAGTCCTTATTTGCAGGTACAGCCCCAGCATTTT.

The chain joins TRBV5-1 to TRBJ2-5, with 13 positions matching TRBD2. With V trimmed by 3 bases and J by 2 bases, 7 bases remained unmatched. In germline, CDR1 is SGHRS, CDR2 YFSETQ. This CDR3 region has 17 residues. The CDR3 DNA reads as TGCGCCAGCAGCTGGACTAGCGGGAGAGAGTTACAAGAGACCCAGTACTTC. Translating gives CASSWTSGRELQETQYF.

CDR3 sequence (DNA): TGCGCCAGCAGCTCAGAAGGCGGCCGGGGTGAAAAACTGTTTTTT. Protein product: CASSSEGGRGEKLFF. The genes are TRBV5-1 and TRBJ1-4; D is undetermined. V was cut by 3 bases and J by 7 bases, with 16 bases left in between. The CDR3 covers 15 residues. Per germline, CDR1 SGHRS and CDR2 YFSETQ.

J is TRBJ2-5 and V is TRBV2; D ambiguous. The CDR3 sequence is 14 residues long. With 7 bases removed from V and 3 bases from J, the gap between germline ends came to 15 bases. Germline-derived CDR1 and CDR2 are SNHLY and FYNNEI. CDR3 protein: CASTYPDGKETQYF. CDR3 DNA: TGTGCCAGCACATACCCGGACGGAAAAGAGACCCAGTACTTC.

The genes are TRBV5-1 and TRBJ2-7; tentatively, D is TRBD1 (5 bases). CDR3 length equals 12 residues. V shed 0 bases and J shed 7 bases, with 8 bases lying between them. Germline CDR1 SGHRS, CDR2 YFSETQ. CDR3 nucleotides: TGCGCCAGCAGCTTGGGCAGGGAAGAGCAGTACTTC. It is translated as CASSLGREEQYF.

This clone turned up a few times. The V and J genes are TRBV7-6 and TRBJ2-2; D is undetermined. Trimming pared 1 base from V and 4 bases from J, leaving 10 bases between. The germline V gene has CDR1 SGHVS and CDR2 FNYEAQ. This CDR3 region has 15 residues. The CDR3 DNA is TGTGCCAGCAGCTTAGGGCAGATAGGCACCGGGGAGCTGTTTTTT. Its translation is CASSLGQIGTGELFF.

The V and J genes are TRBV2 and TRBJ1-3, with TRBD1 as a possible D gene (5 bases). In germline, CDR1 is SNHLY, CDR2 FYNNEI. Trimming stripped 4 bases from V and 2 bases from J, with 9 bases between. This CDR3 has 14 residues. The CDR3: CASSVGTTGNTIYF. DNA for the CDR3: TGTGCCAGCAGTGTTGGGACGACTGGAAACACCATATATTTT.

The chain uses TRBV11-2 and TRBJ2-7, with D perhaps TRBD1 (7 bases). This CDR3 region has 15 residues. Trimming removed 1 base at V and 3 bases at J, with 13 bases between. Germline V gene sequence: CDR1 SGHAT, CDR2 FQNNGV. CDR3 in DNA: TGTGCCAGCAGCTTAGTGGAGGGGGCGCTCTACGAGCAGTACTTC. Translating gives CASSLVEGALYEQYF.

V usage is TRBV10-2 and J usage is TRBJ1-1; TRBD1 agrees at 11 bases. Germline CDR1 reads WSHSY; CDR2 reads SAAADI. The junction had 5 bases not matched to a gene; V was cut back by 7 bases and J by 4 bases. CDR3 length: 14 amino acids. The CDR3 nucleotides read TGCGCCAGCAAGTGGGGACAGGGGGGCACTGAAGCTTTCTTT. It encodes CASKWGQGGTEAFF.

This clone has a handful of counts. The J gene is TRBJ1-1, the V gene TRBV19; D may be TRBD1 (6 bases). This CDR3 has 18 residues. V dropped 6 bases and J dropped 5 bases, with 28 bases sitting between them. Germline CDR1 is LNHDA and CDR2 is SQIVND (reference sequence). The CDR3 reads CASRNVWGAVESGTEAFF. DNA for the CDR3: TGTGCCAGTAGGAATGTTTGGGGGGCGGTGGAGTCCGGGACTGAAGCTTTCTTT. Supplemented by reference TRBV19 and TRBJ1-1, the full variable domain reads DGGITQSPKYLFRKEGQNVTLSCEQNLNHDAMYWYRQDPGQGLRLIYYSQIVNDFQKGDIAEGYSVSREKKESFPLTVTSAQKNPTAFYLCASRNVWGAVESGTEAFFGQGTRLTVV.

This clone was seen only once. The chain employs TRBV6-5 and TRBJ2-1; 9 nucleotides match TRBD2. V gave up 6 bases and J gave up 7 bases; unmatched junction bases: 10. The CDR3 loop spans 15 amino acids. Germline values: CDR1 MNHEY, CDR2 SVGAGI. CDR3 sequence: CASRREGLGVNEQFF. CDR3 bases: TGTGCCAGCAGGCGGGAGGGCCTAGGTGTGAATGAGCAGTTCTTC.

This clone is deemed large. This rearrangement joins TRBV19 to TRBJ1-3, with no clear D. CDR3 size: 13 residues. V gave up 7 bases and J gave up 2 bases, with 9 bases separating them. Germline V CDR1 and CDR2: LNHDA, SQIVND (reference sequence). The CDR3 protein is CASKRGAGNTIYF. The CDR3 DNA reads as TGTGCCAGTAAACGGGGTGCTGGAAACACCATATATTTT.

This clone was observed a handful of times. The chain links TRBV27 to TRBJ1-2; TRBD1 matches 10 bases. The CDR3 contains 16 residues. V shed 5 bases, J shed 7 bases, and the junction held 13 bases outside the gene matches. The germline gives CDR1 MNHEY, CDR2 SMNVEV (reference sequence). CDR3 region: CASSPRDRGGISGYTF. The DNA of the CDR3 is TGTGCCAGCAGTCCCCGGGACAGGGGCGGGATCTCTGGCTACACCTTC.

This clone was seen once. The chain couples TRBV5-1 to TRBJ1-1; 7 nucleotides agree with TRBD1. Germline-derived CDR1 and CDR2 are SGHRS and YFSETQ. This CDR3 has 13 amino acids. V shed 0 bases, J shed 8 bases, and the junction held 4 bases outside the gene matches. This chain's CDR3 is CASSLVAQGEAFF. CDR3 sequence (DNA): TGCGCCAGCAGCTTGGTGGCACAGGGGGAAGCTTTCTTT. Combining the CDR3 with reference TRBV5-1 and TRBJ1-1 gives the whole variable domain KAGVTQTPRYLIKTRGQQVTLSCSPISGHRSVSWYQQTPGQGLQFLFEYFSETQRNKGNFPGRFSGRQFSNSRSEMNVSTLELGDSALYLCASSLVAQGEAFFGQGTRLTVV.

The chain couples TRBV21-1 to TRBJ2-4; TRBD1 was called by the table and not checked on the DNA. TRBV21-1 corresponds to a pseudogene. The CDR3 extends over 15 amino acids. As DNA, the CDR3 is TGTGCCAGCAGCAAAGATCCAGGGTCGGCGAACATTCAGTACTTC. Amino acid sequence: CASSKDPGSANIQYF.

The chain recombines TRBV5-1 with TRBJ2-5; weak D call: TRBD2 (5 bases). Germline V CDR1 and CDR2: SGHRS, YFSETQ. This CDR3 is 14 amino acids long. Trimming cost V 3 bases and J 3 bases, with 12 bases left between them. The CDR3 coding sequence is TGCGCCAGCAGCTACGGGATGGGGAAAGAGACCCAGTACTTC. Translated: CASSYGMGKETQYF.

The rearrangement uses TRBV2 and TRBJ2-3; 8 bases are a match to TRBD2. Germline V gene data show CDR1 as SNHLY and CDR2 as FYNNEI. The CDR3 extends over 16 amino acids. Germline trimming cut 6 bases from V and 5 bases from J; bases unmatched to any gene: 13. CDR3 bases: TGTGCCAGCAGCCCGGAGGGCGGGAGGAGGAGAGATACGCAGTATTTT. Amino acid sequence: CASSPEGGRRRDTQYF.

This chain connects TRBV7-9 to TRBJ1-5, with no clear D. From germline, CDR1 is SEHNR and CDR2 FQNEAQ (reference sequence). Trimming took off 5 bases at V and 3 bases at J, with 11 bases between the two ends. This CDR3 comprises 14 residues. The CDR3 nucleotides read TGTGCCAGCAGCCCCGGCCCATACAATCAGCCCCAGCATTTT. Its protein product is CASSPGPYNQPQHF. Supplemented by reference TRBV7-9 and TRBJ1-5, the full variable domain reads DTGVSQNPRHKITKRGQNVTFRCDPISEHNRLYWYRQTLGQGPEFLTYFQNEAQLEKSRLLSDRFSAERPKGSFSTLEIQRTEQGDSAMYLCASSPGPYNQPQHFGDGTRLSIL.

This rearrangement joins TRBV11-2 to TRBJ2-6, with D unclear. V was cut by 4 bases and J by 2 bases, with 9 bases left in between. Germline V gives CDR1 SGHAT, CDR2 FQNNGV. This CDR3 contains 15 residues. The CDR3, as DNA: TGTGCCAGCAGCTCGTCGCGAACTGGGGCCAACGTCCTGACTTTC. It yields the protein CASSSSRTGANVLTF.

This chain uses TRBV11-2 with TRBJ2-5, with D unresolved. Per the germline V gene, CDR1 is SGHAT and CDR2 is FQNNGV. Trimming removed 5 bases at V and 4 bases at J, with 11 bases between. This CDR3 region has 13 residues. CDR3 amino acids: CASSQPPGETQYF. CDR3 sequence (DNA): TGTGCCAGCAGCCAACCCCCGGGAGAGACCCAGTACTTC. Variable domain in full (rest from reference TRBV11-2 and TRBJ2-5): EAGVAQSPRYKIIEKRQSVAFWCNPISGHATLYWYQQILGQGPKLLIQFQNNGVVDDSQLPKDRFSAERLKGVDSTLKIQPAKLEDSAVYLCASSQPPGETQYFGPGTRLLVL.

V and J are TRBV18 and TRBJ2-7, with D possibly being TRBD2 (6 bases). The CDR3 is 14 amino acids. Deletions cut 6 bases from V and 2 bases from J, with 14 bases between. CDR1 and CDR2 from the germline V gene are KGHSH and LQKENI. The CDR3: CASSTGGVPYEQYF. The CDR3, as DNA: TGTGCCAGCTCCACCGGAGGGGTGCCCTACGAGCAGTACTTC.